This T cell receptor (beta chain) was sequenced for a study of identical twins (dated by TCRdb to the mid-2010s). Regarding the study in general: To test whether fetal clonotypes persist, the study used deep sequencing on TCR alpha and beta repertoires from monozygotic twins, unrelated adults of various ages, and cord blood. To rule out contamination, replicate twin experiments were performed at different times with different library preparation protocols.

Only healthy Caucasian donors were included. The twin cohort consisted of three pairs of female monozygotic twins, all aged about 18 to 30 years. Positive isolation kits from Invitrogen were used to isolate CD4+ and CD8+ T cell populations. General conclusions and limits of the study: Recombination models systematically underestimated out-of-frame TCR alpha sharing in monozygotic twins but agreed with sharing between unrelated individuals. Compared with coincidental sharing between unrelated individuals, an excess of low generation-probability sequences was observed among out-of-frame TCR alpha sequences shared between twins. Abundant cord blood beta clonotypes had fewer insertions, young adult naive repertoires showed a similar but weaker trend, and memory repertoires showed no such trend. Zero-insertion analyses could be partly confounded by invariant T cells such as MAIT and iNKT, although diverse VJ usage argued against such confounding for most clonotypes. Excess twin sharing in beta out-of-frame sequences was weaker because fewer shared sequences lowered the signal-to-noise ratio. Because the same donors could not be followed over many years, the conclusions relied on cross-sectional statistical analysis.

The library was generated by 5' RACE. Instrument used: Illumina HiSeq 2000. Template switching introduced a universal primer binding site; the final cDNA contained a unique molecular identifier, enabling accurate counting of TCR cDNA molecules. Specific primers in the conserved constant-segment region were used to synthesize first-strand cDNA for TCR alpha and beta chains. Each cDNA library was double barcoded, with a SMART-Mk sample barcode plus Illumina barcodes, to control for contamination. TruSeq adapter sequences along with Illumina sample barcodes were introduced in two successive PCR steps. Sequencing of the TCR alpha and beta cDNA libraries was done on the Illumina HiSeq platform using custom primers. In the paper's pipeline: MiGEC was used to process raw reads and extract unique molecular identifiers, and MiXCR was used to find CDR3 positions. For each individual, recombination models were inferred using an EM algorithm with the repgenHMM and IGoR tools. Shared clonotype analysis was performed with the tcR package in R, normalizing sharing by the product of cloneset sizes. To study raw recombination free of thymic and clonal selection effects, out-of-frame nonproductive sequences were analyzed. TCRdb applied fastp at Q25 and MiXCR to the public reads, then kept only in-frame beta chains. Rows with one shared CDR3 protein collapse into an entry with the most common genes and DNA. It is TCRdb's table, rather than the study itself, that gives the V and J calls and clone size. Counted in this sample were over 500,000 distinct CDR3 sequences; less than 25% of them appeared once. The ten largest make up 0.91% of the sample.

Trimming at the junction amounts to 0 bases on V and 5 bases on J, and the germline ends lie 15 bases apart. From the cysteine up to the phenylalanine, the CDR3 has a length of 15 residues. Only the CDR3 DNA stays, 45 bases, in frame from base 1. In the germline V gene, CDR1 corresponds to SGDLS and CDR2 to YYNGEE. About this clonotype itself: Its antigen remains undetermined. There are no base qualities to consult, and no much larger clone falls within one base.

This sample also appeared in a second study, on T cells expressing NK-cell markers. Taken from the second paper: In sorted CD3+CD56+NKG2C+, CD3+CD56+NKG2C- and CD3+CD56-NKG2C+ T-cell subsets from eight donors, TCR beta-chain repertoires were profiled. Seven of the eight sequenced donors were HCMV-seropositive and one was HCMV-seronegative. To restrict sorting to alphabetaTCR-expressing T cells, an anti-gammadeltaTCR antibody was added in several experiments. In roughly six donors, the dominant CD3+CD56+NKG2C+ clonotypes ranked among the top 10 CD8+ clonotypes, making up roughly 1.0-8% of CD8+ T cells. Those dominant clonotypes were again the most abundant among CD3+CD56-NKG2C+ cells in a few donors, at roughly 28.3-65%. Whether the expanded NKG2C-expressing T cell clones were specific for HCMV antigens remained unclear. The study sequenced eight donors, all healthy volunteers chosen at random: three men and five women. To determine HCMV serostatus, a commercial ELISA kit was used to detect HCMV-specific IgG in serum. MIGEC was used to demultiplex reads and group reads by UMI, and MiTCR was used to assemble and quantify clonotypes. Only TCR cDNA sequences supported by at least two reads were kept to exclude erroneous sequences. The tcR package was used for downstream repertoire analysis, with clonotypes matched between fractions based on CDR3 nucleotide sequence plus V segment. VDJmatch was used to annotate antigen specificity against VDJdb, with one amino acid substitution allowed in CDR3.

The source of this sequence is a woman aged 18-29 years in good health. The chain uses TRBV9 and TRBJ2-7; perhaps TRBD2 is the D gene, with 6 bases matching. Sequenced input: CD4+ T cells sorted from blood. The CDR3 protein: CASSVGGATGDEQYF. The bases read TGTGCCAGCAGCGTAGGCGGGGCGACGGGGGACGAGCAGTACTTC.